The rows below give T cell receptor beta chains drawn from one sample of a study of Ad26.COV2.S vaccination and SARS-CoV-2 variants. Data came from immunoSEQ multiplex PCR; TCRdb stores just in-frame clones and leaves some out. This sample has 400,000 to 450,000 clones; around 90% occur once, and the top ten carry around 4.2%. The specimen was peripheral blood, collected in a trial of Ad26.COV2.S vaccine versus placebo. Every receptor here comes from a person aged 18 to 65 who received the Ad26.COV2.S COVID-19 vaccine or a placebo. The CDR3 runs from the conserved cysteine through the conserved F or W. Fields, in order: CDR3 length, J gene, clone size, D gene, V gene, CDR3 protein, CDR3 DNA. A D gene is named only where the DNA matches it firmly. Size is stated for part of the rows, as once, few or many counts, or as a class when the clone is expanded.

cdr3_length: 14
j_call: TRBJ2-7
clone_size: -
d_call: -
v_call: TRBV24-1
cdr3_aa: CATSDTRDTYEQYF
cdr3_nt: TGTGCCACCAGTGACACCCGGGACACCTACGAGCAGTACTTC

cdr3_length: 17
j_call: TRBJ1-3
clone_size: few
d_call: -
v_call: TRBV10-1
cdr3_aa: CASSEEVREAPGNTIYF
cdr3_nt: TGCGCCAGCAGTGAGGAAGTGAGGGAAGCGCCTGGAAACACCATATATTTT

cdr3_length: 17
j_call: TRBJ2-5
clone_size: -
d_call: TRBD2
v_call: TRBV2
cdr3_aa: CASSDLAGVIGQETQYF
cdr3_nt: TGTGCCAGCAGTGACCTAGCGGGAGTGATCGGTCAAGAGACCCAGTACTTC

cdr3_length: 13
j_call: TRBJ2-3
clone_size: -
d_call: TRBD2
v_call: TRBV11-3
cdr3_aa: CASSPGGGDTQYF
cdr3_nt: TGTGCCAGCAGCCCGGGGGGGGGAGATACGCAGTATTTT

cdr3_length: 15
j_call: TRBJ2-7
clone_size: -
d_call: -
v_call: TRBV14
cdr3_aa: CASSQDFGASYEQYF
cdr3_nt: TGTGCCAGCAGCCAAGATTTTGGGGCCTCCTACGAGCAGTACTTC

cdr3_length: 14
j_call: TRBJ2-5
clone_size: -
d_call: -
v_call: TRBV9
cdr3_aa: CASSVNPDQETQYF
cdr3_nt: TGTGCCAGCAGCGTAAATCCGGACCAAGAGACCCAGTACTTC

cdr3_length: 13
j_call: TRBJ1-5
clone_size: -
d_call: -
v_call: TRBV28
cdr3_aa: CASSKGRGQPQHF
cdr3_nt: TGTGCCAGCAGCAAAGGTCGGGGTCAGCCCCAGCATTTT

cdr3_length: 15
j_call: TRBJ1-5
clone_size: -
d_call: TRBD1
v_call: TRBV19
cdr3_aa: CASSLDRGGNQPQHF
cdr3_nt: TGTGCCAGTAGCCTCGACAGGGGGGGAAATCAGCCCCAGCATTTT

cdr3_length: 15
j_call: TRBJ1-4
clone_size: -
d_call: -
v_call: TRBV7-9
cdr3_aa: CASSSRQTTNEKLFF
cdr3_nt: TGTGCCAGCAGCTCAAGACAGACAACTAATGAAAAACTGTTTTTT

cdr3_length: 11
j_call: TRBJ2-7
clone_size: few
d_call: -
v_call: TRBV12-3/TRBV12-4
cdr3_aa: CASSLGYEQYF
cdr3_nt: TGTGCCAGCAGTCTAGGATACGAGCAGTACTTC

cdr3_length: 15
j_call: TRBJ2-3
clone_size: -
d_call: TRBD2
v_call: TRBV7-3
cdr3_aa: CASSKLAGGGDTQYF
cdr3_nt: TGTGCCAGCAGCAAGCTAGCGGGAGGAGGAGATACGCAGTATTTT

cdr3_length: 14
j_call: TRBJ1-5
clone_size: -
d_call: -
v_call: TRBV28
cdr3_aa: CASSLYRGNQPQHF
cdr3_nt: TGTGCCAGCAGTTTGTACCGGGGGAATCAGCCCCAGCATTTT

cdr3_length: 16
j_call: TRBJ1-6
clone_size: -
d_call: -
v_call: TRBV13
cdr3_aa: CASSIAVSQSNSPLHF
cdr3_nt: TGTGCCAGCAGCATAGCGGTGAGCCAGTCCAATTCACCCCTCCACTTT

cdr3_length: 16
j_call: TRBJ2-1
clone_size: -
d_call: TRBD2
v_call: TRBV19
cdr3_aa: CASSVLLANSYNEQFF
cdr3_nt: TGTGCCAGTAGTGTCCTACTAGCGAACTCCTACAATGAGCAGTTCTTC

cdr3_length: 17
j_call: TRBJ1-3
clone_size: few
d_call: -
v_call: TRBV28
cdr3_aa: CASSLRGVGGTGNTIYF
cdr3_nt: TGTGCCAGCAGTTTAAGGGGAGTGGGGGGGACTGGAAACACCATATATTTT

cdr3_length: 16
j_call: TRBJ2-1
clone_size: -
d_call: TRBD2
v_call: TRBV19
cdr3_aa: CASSLPGLAGVVEQFF
cdr3_nt: TGTGCCAGTAGTCTGCCGGGACTAGCGGGAGTGGTTGAGCAGTTCTTC

cdr3_length: 14
j_call: TRBJ2-1
clone_size: once
d_call: -
v_call: TRBV5-6
cdr3_aa: CASNLVGRNNEQFF
cdr3_nt: TGTGCCAGCAACCTAGTAGGGAGGAACAATGAGCAGTTCTTC

cdr3_length: 15
j_call: TRBJ2-2
clone_size: -
d_call: -
v_call: TRBV5-8
cdr3_aa: CASSLGVSRTGELFF
cdr3_nt: TGTGCCAGCAGCTTGGGCGTTAGTCGCACCGGGGAGCTGTTTTTT

cdr3_length: 13
j_call: TRBJ2-7
clone_size: once
d_call: -
v_call: TRBV9
cdr3_aa: CASSVGEVGEQYF
cdr3_nt: TGTGCCAGCAGCGTAGGGGAGGTCGGCGAGCAGTACTTC

cdr3_length: 12
j_call: TRBJ2-7
clone_size: -
d_call: -
v_call: TRBV28
cdr3_aa: CASSLLTYEQYF
cdr3_nt: TGTGCCAGCAGTTTACTAACCTACGAGCAGTACTTC

cdr3_length: 16
j_call: TRBJ1-1
clone_size: -
d_call: TRBD1
v_call: TRBV4-1
cdr3_aa: CASSPGQGWSGTEAFF
cdr3_nt: TGCGCCAGCAGCCCAGGACAGGGTTGGAGTGGCACTGAAGCTTTCTTT

cdr3_length: 19
j_call: TRBJ2-2
clone_size: -
d_call: TRBD2
v_call: TRBV5-4
cdr3_aa: CASSRSGLAGGYNTGELFF
cdr3_nt: TGTGCCAGCAGCCGCTCCGGACTAGCGGGAGGATATAACACCGGGGAGCTGTTTTTT

cdr3_length: 15
j_call: TRBJ2-7
clone_size: -
d_call: TRBD2
v_call: TRBV6-4
cdr3_aa: CASSTEAGSAYEQYF
cdr3_nt: TGTGCCAGCAGTACGGAAGCGGGATCGGCCTACGAGCAGTACTTC

cdr3_length: 12
j_call: TRBJ2-7
clone_size: -
d_call: -
v_call: TRBV11-2
cdr3_aa: CASSEQGREQYF
cdr3_nt: TGTGCCAGCAGCGAACAGGGACGCGAGCAGTACTTC

cdr3_length: 17
j_call: TRBJ2-5
clone_size: -
d_call: TRBD1
v_call: TRBV7-9
cdr3_aa: CASSSIVGQGAQETQYF
cdr3_nt: TGTGCCAGCAGTTCCATAGTTGGACAGGGGGCTCAAGAGACCCAGTACTTC

cdr3_length: 14
j_call: TRBJ2-7
clone_size: -
d_call: -
v_call: TRBV30
cdr3_aa: CAWSVPGRIYEQYF
cdr3_nt: TGTGCCTGGAGTGTCCCGGGACGGATTTACGAGCAGTACTTC

cdr3_length: 15
j_call: TRBJ2-1
clone_size: -
d_call: TRBD1
v_call: TRBV5-1
cdr3_aa: CASSAVTTGDNEQFF
cdr3_nt: TGCGCCAGCAGCGCGGTGACCACAGGGGACAATGAGCAGTTCTTC

cdr3_length: 10
j_call: TRBJ1-2
clone_size: -
d_call: -
v_call: TRBV20-1
cdr3_aa: CSASHNGYTF
cdr3_nt: TGCAGTGCGAGCCACAATGGCTACACCTTC

cdr3_length: 14
j_call: TRBJ2-7
clone_size: -
d_call: TRBD1
v_call: TRBV7-8
cdr3_aa: CASSLGQSSYEQYF
cdr3_nt: TGTGCCAGCAGCTTGGGACAGTCCTCCTACGAGCAGTACTTC

cdr3_length: 16
j_call: TRBJ2-7
clone_size: once
d_call: -
v_call: TRBV9
cdr3_aa: CASSVSPTGNDDEQYF
cdr3_nt: TGTGCCAGCAGCGTATCCCCGACAGGAAATGACGACGAGCAGTACTTC

cdr3_length: 14
j_call: TRBJ2-7
clone_size: -
d_call: -
v_call: TRBV3-1/TRBV3-2
cdr3_aa: CASSQETASNEQYF
cdr3_nt: TGTGCCAGCAGCCAAGAGACAGCTAGTAACGAGCAGTACTTC

cdr3_length: 13
j_call: TRBJ1-1
clone_size: -
d_call: TRBD1
v_call: TRBV18
cdr3_aa: CASSLDRGPEAFF
cdr3_nt: TGTGCCAGCTCACTGGACAGGGGCCCTGAAGCTTTCTTT